The 7 T cell receptor beta chains below all came from one sample that was sequenced in a study of regulatory T cells in long-lasting Graves disease. The TCR beta library used iRepertoire HTBI primers with Arm-PCR amplification of CDR3. Using its own MiXCR run on the multiplex PCR reads, TCRdb lists one record per CDR3 protein. The table includes 300,000 to 400,000 distinct CDR3 sequences, over 15% detected once. Time point of the sample: newly diagnosed GD, antithyroid drugs for less than 3 months. PBMC RNA was the source of the TCR library. Separately, the same data were catalogued under a study of T cells in Graves' hyperthyroidism and ophthalmopathy.

Sequenced material: peripheral blood mononuclear cells (PBMCs), taken at new diagnosis, from a patient treated with antithyroid drugs. The receptors stem from a middle-aged man with Graves disease.

This clonotype has more than one count but fewer than ten. The rearrangement links TRBV20-1 to TRBJ2-2; 9 bases match TRBD2. Germline assignment: CDR1 DFQATT and CDR2 SNEGSKA (reference sequence). The CDR3 runs to 16 residues. The junction had 10 bases not matched to a gene; V was cut back by 1 base and J by 7 bases. For the CDR3, the DNA is TGCAGTGCTAGAGGGCGGGCTAGCGGGGTTCACGGGGAGCTGTTTTTT. Amino acids: CSARGRASGVHGELFF.

At least ten counts were recorded for this clonotype. V usage is TRBV28 and J usage is TRBJ1-4, with D tentatively TRBD1 (6 bases). Trimming removed 5 bases at V and 5 bases at J, with 15 bases between. This CDR3 contains 15 residues. From germline, CDR1 is MDHEN and CDR2 SYDVKM. The CDR3 DNA reads as TGTGCCAGCAGTCCCGCCGGACAGAACAATGAAAAACTGTTTTTT. Its translation is CASSPAGQNNEKLFF.

In its sample, this clonotype was seen many times. V gene TRBV29-1 combines with J gene TRBJ2-7; possibly TRBD2 for D (7 bases). The V end was cut by 5 bases, the J end by 2 bases, with 16 bases between. The CDR3 covers 14 residues. From germline, CDR1 is SQVTM and CDR2 ANQGSEA. The CDR3: CSVKSGGGTYEQYF. The DNA of the CDR3 is TGCAGCGTTAAGTCGGGGGGCGGAACCTACGAGCAGTACTTC.

This clonotype was seen only a few times. It may be a read error: a sequence one base away is much more abundant. The rearrangement joins TRBV7-8 to TRBJ1-1; maybe TRBD1 (5 bases). V lost 1 base to trimming and J lost 4 bases, with 10 bases between them. Looked up from germline, CDR1 is SGHVS and CDR2 is FQNEAQ. There are 14 residues in the CDR3. DNA for the CDR3: TGTGCCAGCAGCTTAGGCAGGGTGAGCACTGAAGCTTTCTTT. It yields the protein CASSLGRVSTEAFF.

This clonotype was seen a handful of times. The gene calls are TRBV20-1 and TRBJ2-4; the match to TRBD1 covers 7 bases. CDR3 size: 16 residues. The germline gives CDR1 DFQATT, CDR2 SNEGSKA (reference sequence). Trimming at V came to 3 bases and at J to 8 bases, leaving 16 bases not matched to a gene. CDR3 region: CSARRVLGGATHIQYF. The CDR3 coding sequence is TGCAGTGCTAGGCGAGTTTTAGGGGGCGCCACTCACATTCAGTACTTC.

This clonotype was seen many times. This chain uses TRBV3-1 with TRBJ1-4; 7 nucleotides line up with TRBD1. The CDR3 is 15 residues long. Trimming removed 3 bases from V and 5 bases from J; junction bases left unmatched: 6. CDR1 and CDR2 (germline): LGHDT, YNNKEL (reference sequence). This CDR3 is CASSQGTADNEKLFF. The CDR3 bases are TGTGCCAGCAGCCAGGGGACAGCAGACAATGAAAAACTGTTTTTT.

This clonotype was seen repeatedly, ten times or more. This chain uses TRBV27 with TRBJ2-7; TRBD2 matches 8 bases. The CDR3 loop spans 18 amino acids. V lost 7 bases and J lost 0; bases outside the gene matches: 17. Germline V gene data show CDR1 as MNHEY and CDR2 as SMNVEV (reference sequence). In DNA, the CDR3 is TGTGCCAGCACACGGACCTTGGGTATTAGCGGGGTCTCCTACGAGCAGTACTTC. Its protein product is CASTRTLGISGVSYEQYF.